This T cell receptor beta chain appears in the sequencing data of a study of T-cell memory formation after mild COVID-19. Study context: TCR clusters mostly belonged to single donors.

TCRdb fed the 5' RACE reads into MiXCR, producing one record per CDR3 protein. The sample has hundreds of thousands of distinct CDR3 sequences, about 20% seen once. V lost 1 base and J lost 7, with 13 bases in between. Germline CDR1 and CDR2: LNHNV and YYDKDF (reference sequence). The CDR3 spans 15 residues. This clonotype showed up just a few times. Sequencing used PBMCs or a T cell subset sorted from them (not recorded which). This clonotype was sampled from a man younger than 35 who had mild COVID-19 (a few samples of this study predate the infection). Cell type and time point are not known. The V call is TRBV15, the J call TRBJ1-4, with D tentatively TRBD1 (6 bases). The CDR3 nucleotides read TGTGCCACCAGCAGAGTATCAGGGGCGGGTGAAAAACTGTTTTTT. Protein: CATSRVSGAGEKLFF.